A single T cell receptor beta chain is shown here with its context. Its antigen is undetermined. CDR3 length: 16 residues. Germline CDR1 and CDR2: ENHRY and SYGVKD. Losses at the gene ends were 0 bases for V and 4 bases for J; bases not matched to a gene: 0. These data originate in a study of CD8+CD57+ T cells in acquired aplastic anemia. The overall study: Mean yield of DNA from sorted CD4+ and CD8+ cells was 2.5 to 4 ug. Findings of the study overall: Patients and controls were not found to differ significantly in CD8+ Simpson's diversity. In common between the patients and the controls were twenty-nine CD8+ CDR3 sequences.

Genomic DNA, the template, was used for profiling of the TCR beta VDJ and CDR3. One entry per CDR3 protein, called by TCRdb with MiXCR from the reads. The table records about 190,000 distinct CDR3 sequences, roughly half of them present only once. The specimen sequenced was sorted CD4+, CD8+, or CD8+CD57+ T cells (not recorded which) from PBMCs. The chain couples TRBV10-3 to TRBJ2-6; the match to TRBD2 covers 10 bases. This sequence originates from a human donor in good health, serving as a control. For the CDR3, the DNA is TGTGCCATCAGTGAGTCGGGACTAGCGGGGGCCAACGTCCTGACTTTC. It codes for CAISESGLAGANVLTF.